Below, 7 T cell receptor beta chains from the same sample are listed, as sequenced in a study of shared clonotypes between healthy human individuals. Using immunoSEQ multiplex PCR, the repertoire was profiled, and TCRdb retains in-frame clones only, with some absent. The data hold over 800,000 clones, with 80% to 95% observed a single time. As defined, naive CD8 cells were CD45RO-negative and positively selected for CCR7, with terminally differentiated effector memory CD45RA+ cells excluded. The sequencing input was naive CD8+ T cells sorted from blood. Every receptor here comes from a man aged 25 to 40 in good health.

J is TRBJ1-1 and V is TRBV28; TRBD1 might be the D (6 bases). Germline loops: CDR1 MDHEN, CDR2 SYDVKM. Trimming took off 2 bases at V and 10 bases at J, with 11 bases between the two ends. The CDR3 spans 12 residues. CDR3 coding DNA: TGTGCCAGCAGTTTACAGGGGCCGGTAGCTTTCTTT. It yields the protein CASSLQGPVAFF.

The V and J genes are TRBV7-2 and TRBJ2-7, with a weak D call TRBD2 (6 bases). V gave up 5 bases and J gave up 0 bases, with 14 bases separating them. Germline CDR1 SGHTA, CDR2 FQGNSA. This CDR3 region has 15 residues. The CDR3 reads CASSPLVRGSYEQYF. The CDR3 bases are TGTGCCAGCAGCCCACTGGTGCGGGGCTCCTACGAGCAGTACTTC.

The chain uses TRBV27 and TRBJ1-5, with D uncertain. The CDR3 length is 15 residues. The V and J ends lost 0 bases and 3 bases respectively, with 9 bases between them. Germline CDR1 reads MNHEY; CDR2 reads SMNVEV (reference sequence). The CDR3 bases are TGTGCCAGCAGTTTATCGGCCTCCTACAATCAGCCCCAGCATTTT. It translates to CASSLSASYNQPQHF.

The genes are TRBV4-1 and TRBJ2-5; the D gene is possibly TRBD2 (7 bases). Germline CDR1 reads MGHRA; CDR2 reads YSYEKL. V dropped 4 bases and J dropped 5 bases, with 23 bases sitting between them. The CDR3 totals 17 residues. CDR3 coding DNA: TGCGCCAGCAGCCCCCGAGGGGGGGGCGCAGATTTTGAGACCCAGTACTTC. Translating it yields CASSPRGGGADFETQYF.

The chain combines TRBV28 with TRBJ2-3; D is ambiguous. Germline V gene data show CDR1 as MDHEN and CDR2 as SYDVKM. V shed 4 bases and J shed 1 base, with 18 bases lying between them. The CDR3 extends over 17 amino acids. The CDR3 DNA reads as TGTGCCAGCAGTTCCCCCACCTCCCAAAAGGGCACAGATACGCAGTATTTT. It is translated as CASSSPTSQKGTDTQYF. The whole variable domain, remainder taken from reference TRBV28 and TRBJ2-3, is DVKVTQSSRYLVKRTGEKVFLECVQDMDHENMFWYRQDPGLGLRLIYFSYDVKMKEKGDIPEGYSVSREKKERFSLILESASTNQTSMYLCASSSPTSQKGTDTQYFGPGTRLTVL.

J is TRBJ2-7 and V is TRBV29-1, with TRBD1 as a possible D gene (5 bases). The CDR3 extends over 12 amino acids. Per germline, CDR1 SQVTM and CDR2 ANQGSEA. Trimming left V 7 bases short and J 3 bases short, with 13 bases between. Here the CDR3 reads CSATDTIYEQYF. The CDR3 DNA follows: TGCAGCGCTACGGACACGATCTACGAGCAGTACTTC.

The chain employs TRBV5-1 and TRBJ1-1, with D unclear. Looked up from germline, CDR1 is SGHRS and CDR2 is YFSETQ. This CDR3 spans 14 amino acids. Trimming removed 0 bases from V and 6 bases from J, with 12 bases in between. The CDR3 sequence is CASSLAVGPAEAFF. CDR3 in DNA: TGCGCCAGCAGCTTGGCAGTCGGCCCTGCTGAAGCTTTCTTT.